These T cell receptor beta chains were read from a single sample in a study of cytomegalovirus exposure and HLA in healthy donors. Profiling relied on immunoSEQ multiplex PCR, and the TCRdb table lists in-frame clones only, not all of them. The table lists around 170,000 clones, around 80% of them singletons. Sequences were obtained from PBMCs. These receptors all come from a woman in her forties in good health and CMV-seronegative. CDR3s include the opening cysteine and the closing phenylalanine or tryptophan. Each record gives: CDR3 DNA, CDR3 protein, D gene, clone size, J gene, V gene. D genes are given only for firm matches. Not all rows give a size; the values are once, few, many and, for expanded clones, a class.

cdr3_nt: TGTGCCAGCTTTCGGCAGGGGGCATTGAACACTGAAGCTTTCTTT
cdr3_aa: CASFRQGALNTEAFF
d_call: TRBD1
clone_size: -
j_call: TRBJ1-1
v_call: TRBV27

cdr3_nt: TGTGCCAGCGCTCAGACCAGGGGCGTGGCCTACGAGCAGTACTTC
cdr3_aa: CASAQTRGVAYEQYF
d_call: -
clone_size: -
j_call: TRBJ2-7
v_call: TRBV7-9

cdr3_nt: TGTGCCAGCAGCTCTACAGGCCGACTAGCGGGGGGTTGGTATGAGCAGTTCTTC
cdr3_aa: CASSSTGRLAGGWYEQFF
d_call: TRBD2
clone_size: -
j_call: TRBJ2-1
v_call: TRBV5-6

cdr3_nt: TGTGCCATCAGTGAGCGACAGTTTATGGCCTACGAGCAGTACTTC
cdr3_aa: CAISERQFMAYEQYF
d_call: -
clone_size: once
j_call: TRBJ2-7
v_call: TRBV10-3

cdr3_nt: TGTGCCAGCAGCTTGGGGGGGCGGAGGACAGAGCCATACAATGAGCAGTTCTTC
cdr3_aa: CASSLGGRRTEPYNEQFF
d_call: -
clone_size: -
j_call: TRBJ2-1
v_call: TRBV5-4

cdr3_nt: TGTGCCAGCAGCCGACGGGTAGGGGAAAACATTCAGTACTTC
cdr3_aa: CASSRRVGENIQYF
d_call: -
clone_size: -
j_call: TRBJ2-4
v_call: TRBV5-4

cdr3_nt: TGTGCCAGCAGCCCGAATTGGGCAGGGGGCGATGAGCAGTTCTTC
cdr3_aa: CASSPNWAGGDEQFF
d_call: TRBD1
clone_size: -
j_call: TRBJ2-1
v_call: TRBV11-2

cdr3_nt: TGTGCCAGCAGCTTAGATTCCGGAGGGGCGCAGACCTACGAGCAGTACTTC
cdr3_aa: CASSLDSGGAQTYEQYF
d_call: -
clone_size: -
j_call: TRBJ2-7
v_call: TRBV7-2

cdr3_nt: TGCAGCGTTGCGGTCAGAGGGACTGGAAACACCATATATTTT
cdr3_aa: CSVAVRGTGNTIYF
d_call: -
clone_size: once
j_call: TRBJ1-3
v_call: TRBV29-1

cdr3_nt: TGTGCCAGCAGCGACAGGGTACTAGCGGGAGCGTTAGGCGAGCAGTACTTC
cdr3_aa: CASSDRVLAGALGEQYF
d_call: -
clone_size: -
j_call: TRBJ2-7
v_call: TRBV21-1

cdr3_nt: TGTGCCACCAGCTGGCCGGAGACAGATACGCAGTATTTT
cdr3_aa: CATSWPETDTQYF
d_call: -
clone_size: once
j_call: TRBJ2-3
v_call: TRBV15

cdr3_nt: TGTGCCAGCAGTGTGGGCAGAACCGTCTCTGGAAACACCATATATTTT
cdr3_aa: CASSVGRTVSGNTIYF
d_call: -
clone_size: -
j_call: TRBJ1-3
v_call: TRBV28

cdr3_nt: TGTGCCAGCAGCTTACTACCCTACTACGAGCAGTACTTC
cdr3_aa: CASSLLPYYEQYF
d_call: -
clone_size: -
j_call: TRBJ2-7
v_call: TRBV5-4

cdr3_nt: TGTGCCTGGAGTCTGTCTGGGGCCAACGTCCTGACTTTC
cdr3_aa: CAWSLSGANVLTF
d_call: -
clone_size: -
j_call: TRBJ2-6
v_call: TRBV30

cdr3_nt: TGTGCCAGCAGCTTGGCGAACAGGGGGGAGACCCAGTACTTC
cdr3_aa: CASSLANRGETQYF
d_call: TRBD1
clone_size: -
j_call: TRBJ2-5
v_call: TRBV5-4

cdr3_nt: TGTGCCAGCAGCCACCAGGGACAGGAGGGTCAGCCTCTGAACACTGAAGCTTTCTTT
cdr3_aa: CASSHQGQEGQPLNTEAFF
d_call: TRBD1
clone_size: -
j_call: TRBJ1-1
v_call: TRBV11-2

cdr3_nt: TGCGCCAGCAGCCAAGAGTGGACTAGCGGGAGGGGGGCGAATTACAATGAGCAGTTCTTC
cdr3_aa: CASSQEWTSGRGANYNEQFF
d_call: TRBD2
clone_size: -
j_call: TRBJ2-1
v_call: TRBV4-3

cdr3_nt: TGTGCCAGCAGCCCTTATGGGGAGACGAATGAAAAACTGTTTTTT
cdr3_aa: CASSPYGETNEKLFF
d_call: -
clone_size: -
j_call: TRBJ1-4
v_call: TRBV13

cdr3_nt: TGTGCCAGCAGCCAAGCTACAGCTTCCGAGCAGTACTTC
cdr3_aa: CASSQATASEQYF
d_call: -
clone_size: -
j_call: TRBJ2-7
v_call: TRBV14

cdr3_nt: TGTGCCAGCATGGATTCCGGGGGGGTGAACACCGGGGAGCTGTTTTTT
cdr3_aa: CASMDSGGVNTGELFF
d_call: TRBD2
clone_size: -
j_call: TRBJ2-2
v_call: TRBV6-6

cdr3_nt: TGTGCCAGCAGCTCCCCGTCCAGTAGGGACTGGGGTGTCGGTGGCTACACCTTC
cdr3_aa: CASSSPSSRDWGVGGYTF
d_call: -
clone_size: few
j_call: TRBJ1-2
v_call: TRBV7-2

cdr3_nt: TGTGCCAGCAGCCAGGGGCGGGGGAGCGGGAGAGCAGATACGCAGTATTTT
cdr3_aa: CASSQGRGSGRADTQYF
d_call: TRBD2
clone_size: -
j_call: TRBJ2-3
v_call: TRBV14

cdr3_nt: TGTGCCAGCAGTAGAGACAGGATACAGACCCAGTACTTC
cdr3_aa: CASSRDRIQTQYF
d_call: -
clone_size: few
j_call: TRBJ2-5
v_call: TRBV27

cdr3_nt: TGCGCCAGCAGCTTGAATGACGGAGCTGGAAACACCATATATTTT
cdr3_aa: CASSLNDGAGNTIYF
d_call: -
clone_size: -
j_call: TRBJ1-3
v_call: TRBV5-1

cdr3_nt: TGTGCCAGCAGCCCTAGGACAGGGCAGGGTCGGACCCAGTACTTC
cdr3_aa: CASSPRTGQGRTQYF
d_call: TRBD1
clone_size: -
j_call: TRBJ2-5
v_call: TRBV7-9

cdr3_nt: TGTGCCAGCAGCTCTCTGACAGACGCAACTAATGAAAAACTGTTTTTT
cdr3_aa: CASSSLTDATNEKLFF
d_call: -
clone_size: -
j_call: TRBJ1-4
v_call: TRBV7-2

cdr3_nt: TGTGCCAGCAGCCGGGACAGACGCACCGGGGAGCTGTTTTTT
cdr3_aa: CASSRDRRTGELFF
d_call: TRBD1
clone_size: -
j_call: TRBJ2-2
v_call: TRBV7-8

cdr3_nt: TGTGCCAGCAGTTTAAAGGGACAGGAACCCTATGGCTACACCTTC
cdr3_aa: CASSLKGQEPYGYTF
d_call: TRBD1
clone_size: -
j_call: TRBJ1-2
v_call: TRBV27

cdr3_nt: TGCGCCAGCAGCCCGTCCCCGGCGGGCCTGAGCACAGATACGCAGTATTTT
cdr3_aa: CASSPSPAGLSTDTQYF
d_call: -
clone_size: -
j_call: TRBJ2-3
v_call: TRBV5-1

cdr3_nt: TGTGCCAGCAGTTTAGAGGGGGCTGTATCACCCCTCCACTTT
cdr3_aa: CASSLEGAVSPLHF
d_call: TRBD1
clone_size: -
j_call: TRBJ1-6
v_call: TRBV28

cdr3_nt: TGCGCCAGCAGCCACCAGACTAGCGGGAGGGGGGCGAACAATGAGCAGTTCTTC
cdr3_aa: CASSHQTSGRGANNEQFF
d_call: TRBD2
clone_size: -
j_call: TRBJ2-1
v_call: TRBV5-1

cdr3_nt: TGTGCCAGTAGTATTTTCGGTACTGAAGCTTTCTTT
cdr3_aa: CASSIFGTEAFF
d_call: -
clone_size: -
j_call: TRBJ1-1
v_call: TRBV19

cdr3_nt: TGCGCCAGCAGCTTGGCTAGCGGGGGATCCTACGAGCAGTACTTC
cdr3_aa: CASSLASGGSYEQYF
d_call: TRBD2
clone_size: -
j_call: TRBJ2-7
v_call: TRBV5-1

cdr3_nt: TGTGCCAGCAGCACCGGGAGGGAAAAACTGTTTTTT
cdr3_aa: CASSTGREKLFF
d_call: -
clone_size: -
j_call: TRBJ1-4
v_call: TRBV7-2

cdr3_nt: TGCGCCAGCAGTGCCCGGGACAGGGGCGCGGAGACCCAGTACTTC
cdr3_aa: CASSARDRGAETQYF
d_call: TRBD1
clone_size: once
j_call: TRBJ2-5
v_call: TRBV10-1

cdr3_nt: TGTGCCAGCAGCACTAGCGGGAGGGAATACAATGAGCAGTTCTTC
cdr3_aa: CASSTSGREYNEQFF
d_call: TRBD2
clone_size: once
j_call: TRBJ2-1
v_call: TRBV9

cdr3_nt: TGTGCCAGCAGCTTAGACTGGACAGGGGTCGACTATGGCTACACCTTC
cdr3_aa: CASSLDWTGVDYGYTF
d_call: TRBD1
clone_size: -
j_call: TRBJ1-2
v_call: TRBV11-2

cdr3_nt: TGTGCCTGGAGTCCCCCAGAGGACAGGCAAACCCACTTT
cdr3_aa: CAWSPPEDRQTHF
d_call: TRBD1
clone_size: -
j_call: TRBJ1-6
v_call: TRBV30